Listed below are T cell receptor beta chains from one sample, sequenced in a study of technical replicates of blood from a few donors. TCRdb's table, derived via immunoSEQ multiplex PCR, lists solely in-frame clones and lacks some. The table records roughly 56,000 clones, nearly 95% of them present only once. Sequencing input: PBMCs. The origin of the receptors is a human donor in good health. Some clones in this sample may be carry-over from other donors' samples. Both conserved end residues are part of each CDR3. D genes are given only for firm matches. The size field is filled for only some rows; it gives once, few, many or a size class.

D	V	J	size	DNA	CDR3
TRBD1	TRBV16	TRBJ2-7	.	TGTGCCAGCAGCCAATCGGCAGGGGGAACGGGGCAGTACTTC	CASSQSAGGTGQYF
TRBD1	TRBV11-3	TRBJ2-7	.	TGTGCCAGCAGCCGCGGACAGGGTATACGCGAGCAGTACTTC	CASSRGQGIREQYF
TRBD1	TRBV5-1	TRBJ1-4	.	TGCGCCAGCAGCGAGGACAGGGGGCCGGCAAAACTGTTTTTT	CASSEDRGPAKLFF
TRBD1	TRBV9	TRBJ1-2	.	TGTGCCAGCAGCCCCCGAGGGGACAGGGGAGTCTATGGCTACACCTTC	CASSPRGDRGVYGYTF
.	TRBV5-4	TRBJ2-3	.	TGTGCCAGCAGCCCCGTTAGGGGGGGGGATGCTGATACGCAGTATTTT	CASSPVRGGDADTQYF
TRBD1	TRBV5-1	TRBJ2-3	.	TGCGCCAGCAGCCCGGGACAGGGGGTAGCGTTGATGGGCACAGATACGCAGTATTTT	CASSPGQGVALMGTDTQYF
.	TRBV6-1	TRBJ2-2	once	TGTGCCAGCAGTCCAGATCACACCGGGGAGCTGTTTTTT	CASSPDHTGELFF
TRBD2	TRBV29-1	TRBJ2-5	.	TGCAGCGTTGAAGGAAGCGGGGGGCCGCAAGAGACCCAGTACTTC	CSVEGSGGPQETQYF
.	TRBV5-1	TRBJ2-2	.	TGCGCCAGCAGCTTGGGGGACTCCTTCGCCGGGGAGCTGTTTTTT	CASSLGDSFAGELFF
TRBD1	TRBV19	TRBJ1-2	.	TGTGCCAGTAGCCCTGACAGGGAGATTGGCTACACCTTC	CASSPDREIGYTF
TRBD1	TRBV29-1	TRBJ1-2	.	TGCAGCGTTGGGACAGGGTACTATGGCTACACCTTC	CSVGTGYYGYTF
TRBD1	TRBV2	TRBJ2-7	.	TGTGCCAGCAGGTCAACTGACGCCGGACAGGGGGGAGAGCAGTACTTC	CASRSTDAGQGGEQYF
TRBD2	TRBV5-8	TRBJ2-7	few	TGTGCCAGCAGCTTGGGCTTAGCGGGAGTCTACGAGCAGTACTTC	CASSLGLAGVYEQYF
.	TRBV7-2	TRBJ1-5	.	TGTGCCAGCAACGGACAGTATAGCAATCAGCCCCAGCATTTT	CASNGQYSNQPQHF
.	TRBV15	TRBJ2-2	.	TGTGCCACCAGCAGAGATCACGGGGCCGGGGAGCTGTTTTTT	CATSRDHGAGELFF
.	TRBV7-8	TRBJ2-5	.	TGTGCCAGCAGCTTAGACAACAGGGTTTTAAGGGGGGAGACCCAGTACTTC	CASSLDNRVLRGETQYF
.	TRBV4-2	TRBJ2-7	.	TGTGCCAGCAGGCAAACACCAAACAGGGCTCACGCCTACGAGCAGTACTTC	CASRQTPNRAHAYEQYF
TRBD1	TRBV7-2	TRBJ1-6	.	TGTGCCAGCAGCTTCCTCGGACAGGGAGGTGGTTCACCCCTCCACTTT	CASSFLGQGGGSPLHF
.	TRBV29-1	TRBJ2-1	.	TGCAGCGTTGTCGGGAGTTTTTACTACAATGAGCAGTTCTTC	CSVVGSFYYNEQFF
.	TRBV10-3	TRBJ2-7	.	TGTGCCATCTCGGGACTTTCGTACGAGCAGTACTTC	CAISGLSYEQYF
.	TRBV29-1	TRBJ2-3	.	TGCAGCGTTGAAGCTTGGACTAGCACAGATACGCAGTATTTT	CSVEAWTSTDTQYF
TRBD1	TRBV7-3	TRBJ1-1	.	TGTGCCAGCAGCTTAAGGGGGACAGGGGGGACTGAAGCTTTCTTT	CASSLRGTGGTEAFF
.	TRBV7-2	TRBJ1-2	.	TGTGCCAGCAAGGCTACACCCTTAGGGGCCGACTATGGCTACACCTTC	CASKATPLGADYGYTF
.	TRBV11-2	TRBJ2-1	.	TGTGCCAGCAGACGCGCCTACAGGGAGAATGAGCAGTTCTTC	CASRRAYRENEQFF
.	TRBV7-9	TRBJ2-7	.	TGTGCCAGCAGCCCGAACAGGGCCCACCACGAGCAGTACTTC	CASSPNRAHHEQYF
.	TRBV19	TRBJ1-4	.	TGTGCCAGTAGTACCGGGAATCCTAATGAAAAACTGTTTTTT	CASSTGNPNEKLFF
.	TRBV6-6	TRBJ1-1	.	TGTGCCAGCAGTTACGATGGATCCAGGACTGAAGCTTTCTTT	CASSYDGSRTEAFF
.	TRBV29-1	TRBJ2-1	few	TGCAGCGTTGCCCTAGCCTCGAGGGAGCAGTTCTTC	CSVALASREQFF
.	TRBV7-9	TRBJ1-1	once	TGTGCCAGCAGCTTAGCCTTAAACACTGAAGCTTTCTTT	CASSLALNTEAFF
.	TRBV4-3	TRBJ2-2	.	TGCGCCAGACCAGCCAAGGGTAATAGCGGGAACACCGGGGAGCTGTTTTTT	CARPAKGNSGNTGELFF
TRBD1	TRBV4-2	TRBJ2-7	.	TGTGCCAGCAGCCAGTCAGGGACAGGGGTTGCCGAGCAGTACTTC	CASSQSGTGVAEQYF
.	TRBV29-1	TRBJ1-2	.	TGCAGCGTAAACGGGTACTTCGGTGGCTACACCTTC	CSVNGYFGGYTF
TRBD2	TRBV7-2	TRBJ2-2	once	TGTGCCAGCAGCTTAGCGCTAGCGGGAGGGGCCGGGGAGCTGTTTTTT	CASSLALAGGAGELFF
.	TRBV12-5	TRBJ2-2	.	TGTGCTAGTGGGACCCTGGGAGGCACCGGGGAGCTGTTTTTT	CASGTLGGTGELFF
.	TRBV6-5	TRBJ1-1	.	TGTGCCAGCAGTTACTATAAGGGGCCTGCTGAAGCTTTCTTT	CASSYYKGPAEAFF
.	TRBV5-5	TRBJ2-7	.	TGTGCCAGCAGCTCGTTGACAGGTGGGTTCTACGAGCAGTACTTC	CASSSLTGGFYEQYF
.	TRBV19	TRBJ1-5	.	TGTGCCAGCACATTCGGGGTTTCGAGCAATCAGCCCCAGCATTTT	CASTFGVSSNQPQHF
TRBD2	TRBV9	TRBJ2-2	.	TGTGCCAGCAGCGTAAGAGCGGGGGGGAACACCGGGGAGCTGTTTTTT	CASSVRAGGNTGELFF
.	TRBV14	TRBJ2-7	.	TGTGCCAGCAGCCATAACTACGAGCAGTACTTC	CASSHNYEQYF
.	TRBV27	TRBJ2-1	.	TGTGCCAGCAGTTTAGATAGCGCGAATGAGCAGTTCTTC	CASSLDSANEQFF
TRBD1	TRBV5-4	TRBJ2-7	.	TGTGCCAGCAGCTTGGCTCCAGGGGGCCCCTACGAGCAGTACTTC	CASSLAPGGPYEQYF
.	TRBV19	TRBJ1-4	.	TGTGCCAGTAGTCTTGGGGCAGGGGTTGAAAAACTGTTTTTT	CASSLGAGVEKLFF
TRBD2	TRBV5-1	TRBJ2-3	.	TGCGCCAGCAGCCGTGCGGGAGGTATTCAGGATACGCAGTATTTT	CASSRAGGIQDTQYF
TRBD1	TRBV7-2	TRBJ2-7	.	TGTGCCAGCAGCGCACGACAGGGGAGCTACGAGCAGTACTTC	CASSARQGSYEQYF
.	TRBV5-6	TRBJ1-5	.	TGTGCCAGCAGCTTTACCGGGAGAAATCAGCCCCAGCATTTT	CASSFTGRNQPQHF
.	TRBV7-9	TRBJ1-2	.	TGTGCCAGCAGCCGCCTACAGTCAACAATAGAATACTATGGCTACACCTTC	CASSRLQSTIEYYGYTF
.	TRBV5-6	TRBJ2-7	.	TGTGCCAGCAGCTTACACTACGAGCAGTACTTC	CASSLHYEQYF
.	TRBV30	TRBJ2-7	.	TGTGCCTGGAGTGTACAGGTGGGCTACGAGCAGTACTTC	CAWSVQVGYEQYF
TRBD1	TRBV5-1	TRBJ1-1	.	TGCGCCAGCAGCTTGGCGGGACAGGGGTCGACGGCTTTCTTT	CASSLAGQGSTAFF
.	TRBV5-4	TRBJ2-1	.	TGTGCCAGCAGCCCTACGGGGTACAATGAGCAGTTCTTC	CASSPTGYNEQFF
.	TRBV10-3	TRBJ2-1	.	TGTGCCATCAGGGGAAGCGGACATGAGCAGTTCTTC	CAIRGSGHEQFF